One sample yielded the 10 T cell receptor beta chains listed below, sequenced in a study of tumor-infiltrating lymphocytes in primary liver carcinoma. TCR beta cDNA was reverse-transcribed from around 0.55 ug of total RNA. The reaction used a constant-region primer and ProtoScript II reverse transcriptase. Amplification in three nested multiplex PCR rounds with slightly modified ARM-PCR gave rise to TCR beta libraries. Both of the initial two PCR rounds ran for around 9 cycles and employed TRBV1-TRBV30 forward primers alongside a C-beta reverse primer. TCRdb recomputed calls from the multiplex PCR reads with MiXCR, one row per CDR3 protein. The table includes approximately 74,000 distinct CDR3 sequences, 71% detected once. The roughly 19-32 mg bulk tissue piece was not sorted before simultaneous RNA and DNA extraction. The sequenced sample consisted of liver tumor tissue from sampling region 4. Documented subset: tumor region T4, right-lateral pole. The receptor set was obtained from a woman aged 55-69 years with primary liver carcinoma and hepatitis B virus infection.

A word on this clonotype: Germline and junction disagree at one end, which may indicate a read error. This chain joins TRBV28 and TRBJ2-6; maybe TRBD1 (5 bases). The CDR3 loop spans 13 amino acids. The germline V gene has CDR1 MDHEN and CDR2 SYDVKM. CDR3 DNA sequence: TGTGCCAGCACTCTATCTGGGGCCAACGTCCTGGCTTTC. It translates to CASTLSGANVLAF. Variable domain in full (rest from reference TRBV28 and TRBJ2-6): DVKVTQSSRYLVKRTGEKVFLECVQDMDHENMFWYRQDPGLGLRLIYFSYDVKMKEKGDIPEGYSVSREKKERFSLILESASTNQTSMYLCASTLSGANVLAFGAGSRLTVL.

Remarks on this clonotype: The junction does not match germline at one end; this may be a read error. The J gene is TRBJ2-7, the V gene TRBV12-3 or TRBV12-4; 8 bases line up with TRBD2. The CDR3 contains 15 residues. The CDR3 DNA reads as TGTGCCATCAGTTTAGGAGTCGGGAGGGCCAACGAACAGTACTTC. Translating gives CAISLGVGRANEQYF.

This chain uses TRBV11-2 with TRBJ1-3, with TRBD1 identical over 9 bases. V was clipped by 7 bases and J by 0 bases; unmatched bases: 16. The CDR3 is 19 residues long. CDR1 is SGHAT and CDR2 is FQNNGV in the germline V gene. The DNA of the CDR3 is TGTGCCAGCAACTCATGGCCGGACAGGGGAGCGTACTCTGGAAACACCATATATTTT. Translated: CASNSWPDRGAYSGNTIYF.

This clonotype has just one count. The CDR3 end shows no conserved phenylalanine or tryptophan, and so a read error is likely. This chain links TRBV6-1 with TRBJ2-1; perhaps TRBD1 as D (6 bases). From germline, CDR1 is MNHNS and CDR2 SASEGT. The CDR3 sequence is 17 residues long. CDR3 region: CASSEESRGDLQNDQFL. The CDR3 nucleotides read TGTGCCAGCAGTGAAGAATCCAGGGGCGATCTTCAAAATGATCAGTTCTTA.

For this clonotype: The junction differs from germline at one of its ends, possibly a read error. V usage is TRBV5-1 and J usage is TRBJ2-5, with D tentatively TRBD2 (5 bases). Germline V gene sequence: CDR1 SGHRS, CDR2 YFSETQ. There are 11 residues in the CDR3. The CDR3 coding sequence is TGCGCCAGCAGGGCAGCGGAGACCAAGTACTTC. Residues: CASRAAETKYF.

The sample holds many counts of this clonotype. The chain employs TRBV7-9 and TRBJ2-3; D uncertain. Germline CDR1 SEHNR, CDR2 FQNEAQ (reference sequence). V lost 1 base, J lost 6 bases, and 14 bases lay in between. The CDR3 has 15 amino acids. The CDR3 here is CASSLVLGSRDTQYF. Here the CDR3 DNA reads TGTGCCAGCAGCTTAGTACTGGGCAGCAGGGATACGCAGTATTTT.

CDR3 bases: TGCGCCAGCAACTTCCAGGCTAGCGGGATCTCCGGGGAGCTGTTTTTT. It translates to CASNFQASGISGELFF. The J gene is TRBJ2-2, the V gene TRBV5-1; 9 bases are shared with TRBD2. The CDR3 extends over 16 amino acids. Trimming at V came to 6 bases and at J to 6 bases, leaving 12 bases not matched to a gene. The germline V gene has CDR1 SGHRS and CDR2 YFSETQ.

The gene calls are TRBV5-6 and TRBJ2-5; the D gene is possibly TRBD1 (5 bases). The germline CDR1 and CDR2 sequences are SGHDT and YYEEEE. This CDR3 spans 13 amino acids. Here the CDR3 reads CDGSFARGETQYF. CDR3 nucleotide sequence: TGTGACGGCAGCTTTGCAAGGGGAGAGACCCAGTACTTC.

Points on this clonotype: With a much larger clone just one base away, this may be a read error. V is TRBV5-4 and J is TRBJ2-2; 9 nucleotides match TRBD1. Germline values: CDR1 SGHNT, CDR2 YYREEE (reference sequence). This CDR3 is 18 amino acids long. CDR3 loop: CASSLPPGQGTNTGELLF. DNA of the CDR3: TGTGCCAGCAGCTTGCCCCCGGGACAGGGAACGAACACCGGGGAGCTGCTTTTT.

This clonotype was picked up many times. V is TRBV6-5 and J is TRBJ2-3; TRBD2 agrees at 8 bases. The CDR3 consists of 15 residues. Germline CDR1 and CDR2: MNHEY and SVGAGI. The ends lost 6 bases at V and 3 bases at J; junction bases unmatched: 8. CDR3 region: CASRASGPGTDTQYF. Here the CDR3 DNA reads TGTGCCAGCAGGGCTAGCGGGCCAGGAACAGATACGCAGTATTTT.